This T cell receptor (beta chain) was sequenced in a study of blood T cells in healthy people across ages. The CDR3 spans 16 residues. A second PCR, run for roughly 7 to 12 cycles, used a sample-barcoded 5' primer plus a J-beta primer mix. At least 2.5 million CDR3-containing paired-end reads were obtained per sample. Using its own MiXCR run on the 5' RACE reads, TCRdb lists one record per CDR3 protein. The sample has about 640,000 distinct CDR3 sequences; about 53% are singletons. This clonotype came up a few times. The specimen was blood. V is TRBV21-1 and J is TRBJ2-7; the table's D call, TRBD2, was not checked against the DNA. TRBV21-1 counts as a pseudogene. The clonotype was recovered from a man between 60 and 70 years old in good health. The CDR3 spells CASSNRDSWTLYEQYF. The CDR3 nucleotides read TGTGCCAGCAGCAACAGGGACTCCTGGACCCTCTACGAGCAGTACTTC.